These 5 T cell receptor beta chains came from one sample sequenced in a study of T-cell reconstitution after alpha-beta-depleted transplantation in children. A library of TCRbeta sequences, prepared with unique molecular identifiers, was generated. In TCRdb, the PCR reads were re-called with MiXCR into one record per CDR3 protein. The sample yields 250,000 to 300,000 distinct CDR3 sequences, nearly 10% seen once. Source: PBMCs from the stem cell graft donor, taken from the stem cell graft. Receptors were obtained from a human donor who donated a stem cell graft to a child with SCID.

The chain recombines TRBV19 with TRBJ1-1, with TRBD1 as a possible D gene (5 bases). V dropped 8 bases and J dropped 1 base, with 11 bases sitting between them. The germline V gene encodes CDR1 LNHDA and CDR2 SQIVND (reference sequence). The CDR3 spans 13 residues. The DNA of the CDR3 is TGTGCCAGTGGTCAAACAGGGAACACTGAAGCTTTCTTT. The encoded protein is CASGQTGNTEAFF.

This clonotype was counted only a few times. V gene TRBV18 combines with J gene TRBJ1-5, with D maybe TRBD1 (6 bases). CDR3 size: 16 residues. Germline lookup yields CDR1 KGHSH and CDR2 LQKENI. V was pared by 3 bases and J by 3 bases, with 15 bases between. The CDR3 nucleotides read TGTGCCAGCTCACCGGTTGGGGGCAGAGTCAATCAGCCCCAGCATTTT. It encodes CASSPVGGRVNQPQHF.

The chain links TRBV5-1 to TRBJ2-7; D is uncertain. Germline CDR1 and CDR2: SGHRS and YFSETQ. The CDR3 consists of 13 residues. V was shortened by 3 bases and J by 1 base, with 8 bases between the two germline ends. CDR3 amino acids: CASSSGRSYEQYF. CDR3 nucleotide sequence: TGCGCCAGCAGCTCAGGCCGATCCTACGAGCAGTACTTC.

This clonotype was seen ten or more times. The chain is built from TRBV7-9 and TRBJ2-1; 7 nucleotides match TRBD1. The germline V gene encodes CDR1 SEHNR and CDR2 FQNEAQ (reference sequence). The trim removed 5 bases at V and 4 bases at J, leaving 11 bases unmatched. The length of the CDR3 is 16 residues. The CDR3 DNA reads TGTGCCAGCAGCCCGTTAGGGGGCGAAGGTTACAATGAGCAGTTCTTC. Amino acid sequence: CASSPLGGEGYNEQFF.

The chain employs TRBV10-3 and TRBJ1-2; a possible D gene is TRBD1 (5 bases). The CDR3 has 14 amino acids. V was shortened by 3 bases and J by 7 bases, with 15 bases between the two germline ends. Germline CDR1 reads ENHRY; CDR2 reads SYGVKD. The CDR3 region is CAISDSGAQGGYTF. The DNA for the CDR3 is TGTGCCATCAGTGATTCCGGGGCCCAGGGTGGCTACACCTTC.